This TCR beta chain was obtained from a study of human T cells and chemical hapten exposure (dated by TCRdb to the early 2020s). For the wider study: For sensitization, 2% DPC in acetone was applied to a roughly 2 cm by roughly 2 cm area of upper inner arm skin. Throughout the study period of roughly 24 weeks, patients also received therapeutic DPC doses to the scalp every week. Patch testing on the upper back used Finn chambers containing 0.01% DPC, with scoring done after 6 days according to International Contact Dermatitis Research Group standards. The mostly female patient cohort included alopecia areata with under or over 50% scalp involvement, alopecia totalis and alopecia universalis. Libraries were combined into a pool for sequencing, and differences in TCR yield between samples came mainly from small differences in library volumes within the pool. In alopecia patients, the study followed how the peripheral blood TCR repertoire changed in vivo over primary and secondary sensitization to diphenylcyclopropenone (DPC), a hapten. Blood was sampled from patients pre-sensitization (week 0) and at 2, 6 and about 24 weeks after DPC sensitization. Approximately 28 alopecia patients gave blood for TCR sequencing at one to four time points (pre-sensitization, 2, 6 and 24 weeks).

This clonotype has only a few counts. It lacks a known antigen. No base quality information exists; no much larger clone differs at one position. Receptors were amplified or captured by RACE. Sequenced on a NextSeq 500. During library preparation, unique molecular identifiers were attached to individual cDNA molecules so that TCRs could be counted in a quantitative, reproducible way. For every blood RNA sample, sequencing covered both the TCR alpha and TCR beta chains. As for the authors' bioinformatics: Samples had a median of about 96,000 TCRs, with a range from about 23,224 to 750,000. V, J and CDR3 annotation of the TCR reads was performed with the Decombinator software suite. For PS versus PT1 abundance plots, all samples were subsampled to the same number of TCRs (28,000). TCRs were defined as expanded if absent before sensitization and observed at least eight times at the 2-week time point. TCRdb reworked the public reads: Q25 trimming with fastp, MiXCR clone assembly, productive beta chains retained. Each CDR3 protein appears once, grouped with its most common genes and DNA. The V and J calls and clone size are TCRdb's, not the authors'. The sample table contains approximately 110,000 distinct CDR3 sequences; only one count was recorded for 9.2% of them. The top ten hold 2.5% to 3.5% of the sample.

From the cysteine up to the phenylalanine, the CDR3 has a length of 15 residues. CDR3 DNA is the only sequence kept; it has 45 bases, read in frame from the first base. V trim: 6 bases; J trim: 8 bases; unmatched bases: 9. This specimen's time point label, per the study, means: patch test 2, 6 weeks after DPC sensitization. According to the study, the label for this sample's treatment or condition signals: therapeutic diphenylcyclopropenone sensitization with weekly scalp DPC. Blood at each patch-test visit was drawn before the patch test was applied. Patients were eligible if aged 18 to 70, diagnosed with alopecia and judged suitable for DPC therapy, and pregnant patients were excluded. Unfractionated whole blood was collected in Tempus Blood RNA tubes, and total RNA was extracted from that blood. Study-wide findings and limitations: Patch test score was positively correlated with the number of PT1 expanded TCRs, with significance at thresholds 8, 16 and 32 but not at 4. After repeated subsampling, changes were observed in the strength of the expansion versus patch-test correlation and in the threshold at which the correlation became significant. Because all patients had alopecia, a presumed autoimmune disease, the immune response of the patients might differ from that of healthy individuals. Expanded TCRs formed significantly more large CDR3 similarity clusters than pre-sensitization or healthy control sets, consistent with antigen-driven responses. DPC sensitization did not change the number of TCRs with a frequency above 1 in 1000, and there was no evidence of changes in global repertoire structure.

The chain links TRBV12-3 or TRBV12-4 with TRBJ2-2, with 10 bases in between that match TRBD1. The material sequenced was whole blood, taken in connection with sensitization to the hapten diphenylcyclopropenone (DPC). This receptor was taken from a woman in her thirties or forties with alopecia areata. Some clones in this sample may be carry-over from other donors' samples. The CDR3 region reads CASRLDRGVSGELFF. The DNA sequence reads TGTGCCAGCAGGCTGGACAGGGGGGTTTCAGGGGAGCTGTTTTTT.